This T cell receptor beta chain was sequenced in a study of blood T cell repertoires in COVID-19. Looking at the study overall: Acute and convalescent COVID-19 specimens originated in the United States, Italy and Spain. PBMCs, B-cell-depleted T cells, or T cells were the source of the cDNA or gDNA that made up the material.

Original analysis: How many nucleated cells were present was estimated from reference gene primer amplification. Clones were read by immunoSEQ multiplex PCR, and TCRdb kept only the in-frame ones, dropping some. V, J and clone size are those of that table, while D and trimming were read from the DNA. The table has some 120,000 clones, around four fifths seen once. This CDR3 contains 17 residues. Germline V lookup: CDR1 ENHRY, CDR2 SYGVKD. Trimming removed 3 bases from V and 5 bases from J; junction bases left unmatched: 10. The sequenced sample consisted of peripheral blood. The clonotype originates from a man aged 80 or over with active or convalescent COVID-19. The rearrangement joins TRBV10-3 to TRBJ2-2; 9 bases agree with TRBD2. The CDR3 DNA sequence: TGTGCCATCAGTGATGATTTGGCGGGGGGGCCGACCGGGGAGCTGTTTTTT. Its protein is CAISDDLAGGPTGELFF.